Sequencing of this TCR beta chain was carried out in a study of HIV-infected children after antiretroviral therapy interruption (dated by TCRdb to about 2019). Regarding the research as a whole: Eight children, all with CD4+ count above 500 and viral load below 50 copies/ml, were included, of whom four were on planned treatment interruption and four were on continuous treatment. Median age was about 9.5 years in the interruption group and about 8 years in the continuous treatment group. Recorded exposure to EBV and CMV was present in most of the participating children. In the interruption arm, samples were obtained at week 0, week 12, end of interruption (week 24 or 48), and about 3 years after study end. For the continuous-treatment arm, samples from the corresponding weeks 0, 48 and 150 were analyzed. Alongside thymic output measurements, TCR repertoires of children on planned treatment interruption were compared with TCR repertoires of children on continuous antiretroviral treatment. What the study reported, not specific to this receptor: An increase in the naive CD4+ Gini coefficient was observed by the end of treatment interruption, suggesting clonal expansion, and a return to baseline was observed by 3 years. In naive CD4+ repertoires of PTI patients, CDR3 sharing between time points fell after interruption began; many sequences were shared between end of interruption and 3 years later. The low number of patients is regarded as a limitation, and the data should be interpreted with caution. Minor non-naive CD45RA+ populations, such as EMRA or stem memory cells, might be present among the sorted CD45RA+ naive cells.

Receptor amplification or capture employed 3' RACE. TCR libraries were constructed from RNA with a 3' RACE protocol that used unique molecular identifiers to correct for PCR amplification bias. Up to about 12 amplicon libraries were pooled and sequenced on an Illumina MiSeq with v2 2x250 paired-end chemistry. On the authors' methods: Reads were processed with Decombinator for assignment of V and J genes and CDR3, and barcode-based correction of errors and PCR bias was applied. Repertoires were subsampled to equal depth before Gini coefficients were calculated with the R ineq package. CDR3 similarity was assessed with GLIPH, Hamming distance and a shared triplet metric. The public sequencing data were trimmed at Q25 with fastp and processed into clonotypes with MiXCR by TCRdb, which kept only in-frame beta chains. CDR3 protein sequences are deduplicated, and each keeps its most common genes and DNA. The V and J calls and clone size are TCRdb's, not the authors'. The table for this sample lists about 37,000 distinct CDR3 sequences; about 7% of them were counted only once. The ten largest make up approximately 0.97% of the sample.

The CDR3 contains 10 residues, cysteine and phenylalanine counted. The kept DNA is CDR3 alone, 30 bases in frame from the first base. The trim is 0 bases for V and 9 bases for J, with a gap of 0 bases between the germline ends. This clonotype showed up many times. No cognate antigen has been identified for it. No clone much larger than this one lies a single base away; base qualities are absent. Interpreted using the paper, the treatment or condition label stands for: PENTA 11 planned treatment interruption arm or continuous ART arm. The participants, all children from the United Kingdom aged 2 to 15 years, had been on at least three-drug ART for a minimum of 24 weeks. Cryopreserved PBMCs containing at least 5 million viable cells were required, and four candidate patients were excluded because of low viable PBMC yield. Using a FACSAria III cell sorter, naive CD4+ CD45RA+ CD45RO- T cells were FACS-sorted out of thawed PBMCs. Sorted cells were fixed, and RNA was extracted using the RNeasy FFPE kit followed by the RNeasy Micro kit.

This receptor was identified in a pool of human donors with HIV. The rearrangement combines TRBV23-1 with TRBJ1-5, with the D gene call left open. TRBV23-1 is labeled an ORF, and its function is uncertain. The sample was CD45RA+ CD4+ T cells from PBMCs, pooled from several time points, taken from a donor given antiretroviral therapy, either interrupted or continuous. Sample cell subset or site, as interpreted from the label and publication: naive CD4+ CD45RA+ CD45RO- T cells. In nucleotides, the sequence is TGCGCCAGCAGTCAATCGCCCCAGCATTTT. This encodes CASSQSPQHF.